What follows are 24 T cell receptor beta chains derived from one specimen sequenced in a study of metastatic and nonmetastatic thyroid tumors. TCRdb reassembled clones from the PCR reads with MiXCR. The sample holds 34,000 or so clones, 15% to 20% seen once. All patients were untreated before thyroid surgery. Sequenced sample: blood. The receptors come from a female donor with papillary thyroid cancer or a benign thyroid nodule (not recorded which). Some clones in this sample may be carry-over from other donors' samples.

This clone was observed a handful of times. V gene TRBV6-2 or TRBV6-3 combines with J gene TRBJ1-2, with D maybe TRBD1 (5 bases). Trimming removed 5 bases at V and 2 bases at J, with 15 bases between. The germline gives CDR1 MNHEY, CDR2 SVGEGT. The CDR3 covers 15 residues. CDR3 sequence (DNA): TGTGCCAGCAGTCGACCGGGACGGAAAAACTATGGCTACACCTTC. This sequence encodes CASSRPGRKNYGYTF.

The sample holds many counts of this clone. V and J are TRBV20-1 and TRBJ2-1; D remains ambiguous. The CDR3 is 16 residues long. Germline V gene data show CDR1 as DFQATT and CDR2 as SNEGSKA (reference sequence). Trimming removed 0 bases at V and 8 bases at J, with 20 bases between. The CDR3 loop reads CSARDLPSVEVYEQFF. CDR3 nucleotides: TGCAGTGCTAGAGATCTTCCCAGCGTCGAGGTGTATGAGCAGTTCTTC.

This clone has at least ten counts. Other DNA sequences within the sample encode an identical CDR3. The chain recombines TRBV9 with TRBJ2-5, with unresolved D. Germline CDR1 SGDLS, CDR2 YYNGEE. The CDR3 covers 13 residues. Trimming took 3 bases from V and 5 from J, leaving 11 bases between them. The CDR3 sequence: CASSESSAETQYF. CDR3 nucleotide sequence: TGTGCCAGCAGCGAGTCCTCGGCGGAGACCCAGTACTTC.

This clone was seen ten or more times. This sequence joins TRBV20-1 and TRBJ1-1; 10 positions agree with TRBD1. Trimming at V came to 6 bases and at J to 1 base, leaving 14 bases not matched to a gene. The V gene's germline CDR1 is DFQATT and CDR2 SNEGSKA (reference sequence). This CDR3 has 17 residues. The DNA of the CDR3 is TGCAGTGCGACAGGGGGCGGGGTGTTTAGGGCGAACACTGAAGCTTTCTTT. This encodes CSATGGGVFRANTEAFF.

This clone was found a few times. This may come from a read error, since a much larger clone is one base off. V gene TRBV2 combines with J gene TRBJ1-1; D is undetermined. This CDR3 spans 13 amino acids. The germline V and J ends were trimmed by 2 bases and 8 bases, with 12 bases remaining between them. The germline CDR1 and CDR2 sequences are SNHLY and FYNNEI. The CDR3 is CASSERHSLEAFF. The CDR3 DNA reads as TGTGCCAGCAGTGAAAGGCACTCGTTGGAAGCTTTCTTT. Based on the CDR3 plus reference TRBV2 and TRBJ1-1, the full variable domain is EPEVTQTPSHQVTQMGQEVILRCVPISNHLYFYWYRQILGQKVEFLVSFYNNEISEKSEIFDDQFSVERPDGSNFTLKIRSTKLEDSAMYFCASSERHSLEAFFGQGTRLTVV.

In regard to this clone: A junction boundary mismatches the germline segment, possibly from a read error. The V and J genes are TRBV7-9 and TRBJ2-5, with 7 positions matching TRBD2. Germline loops: CDR1 SEHNR, CDR2 FQNEAQ (reference sequence). The CDR3 runs 15 residues. CDR3 coding DNA: TGTGCCAGCAGTTTAGCGAGTGACGGGGGGGAGACCCAGTACTTC. Its protein product is CASSLASDGGETQYF.

This clone appeared many times. The gene calls are TRBV20-1 and TRBJ1-5; D is unclear. The CDR3 is made up of 14 amino acids. Germline V CDR1 and CDR2: DFQATT, SNEGSKA (reference sequence). V was trimmed by 0 bases and J by 5 bases, leaving 11 bases between them. CDR3: CSAREQQVYQPQHF. The CDR3 DNA follows: TGCAGTGCTAGAGAGCAGCAGGTTTATCAGCCCCAGCATTTT.

A remark on this clone: The junction differs from germline at one of its ends, possibly a read error. This sequence joins TRBV6-1 and TRBJ1-2, with TRBD1 as a possible D gene (6 bases). The CDR3 spans 14 residues. Germline CDR1 is MNHNS and CDR2 is SASEGT. CDR3 sequence (DNA): TGTGCTAGCAGTACCGGGACATGGGCCTATGGCTACACCTTC. Protein: CASSTGTWAYGYTF.

This clone came up many times. V and J are TRBV19 and TRBJ2-7; weak D call: TRBD2 (6 bases). The CDR3 loop spans 14 amino acids. Germline V lookup: CDR1 LNHDA, CDR2 SQIVND (reference sequence). The V gene lost 3 bases and the J gene lost 4 bases, with 13 bases spanning the gap. The DNA of the CDR3 is TGTGCCAGTAGTATGGGACTTACCGCATACGAGCAGTACTTC. It yields the protein CASSMGLTAYEQYF.

The chain has TRBV6-1 and TRBJ2-7; 14 nucleotides agree with TRBD2. Germline values: CDR1 MNHNS, CDR2 SASEGT. With 4 bases clipped from V and 5 bases from J, the junction kept 4 bases outside the gene matches. This CDR3 is built from 15 residues. Here the CDR3 DNA reads TGTGCCAGCAGTGCTGGGACTAGCGGGAGAGACGAGCAGTACGTC. Protein product: CASSAGTSGRDEQYV.

This clone was recorded many times. J is TRBJ2-3 and V is TRBV12-3 or TRBV12-4; a weak D match, TRBD2 (5 bases). This CDR3 has 12 amino acids. V lost 5 bases to trimming and J lost 7 bases, with 10 bases between them. CDR3 residues: CASSPVANTQYF. DNA for the CDR3: TGTGCCAGCAGTCCGGTAGCGAATACGCAGTATTTT.

The sample holds many counts of this clone. The chain is built from TRBV19 and TRBJ2-1; a possible D gene is TRBD2 (5 bases). The germline CDR1 and CDR2 sequences are LNHDA and SQIVND (reference sequence). V lost 5 bases, J lost 0 bases, and 11 bases lay in between. The CDR3 spans 15 residues. The CDR3 loop reads CASSLRRTSYNEQFF. The CDR3 DNA reads as TGTGCCAGTAGTCTTCGGAGGACCTCCTACAATGAGCAGTTCTTC.

This clone occurred a few times. The J gene is TRBJ2-7, the V gene TRBV6-6; 8 bases align to TRBD2. Germline V gene lookup returns CDR1 MNHNY and CDR2 SVGAGI (reference sequence). The CDR3 is made up of 14 amino acids. V gave up 2 bases and J gave up 5 bases; unmatched junction bases: 5. The CDR3 DNA is TGTGCCAGCAGTTACGACGGGAGGGTGAACGAGCAGTACTTC. It yields the protein CASSYDGRVNEQYF.

In its sample, this clone was seen many times. The genes are TRBV6-1 and TRBJ2-2; unclear D gene. Germline lookup yields CDR1 MNHNS and CDR2 SASEGT. The CDR3 spans 11 residues. The V end was cut by 10 bases, the J end by 4 bases, with 7 bases between. CDR3 amino acids: CAIRSTGELFF. The CDR3 coding sequence is TGTGCCATCCGCAGCACCGGGGAGCTGTTTTTT.

The sample holds many counts of this clone. This chain joins TRBV7-9 and TRBJ1-5; possibly TRBD1 for D (5 bases). Germline values: CDR1 SEHNR, CDR2 FQNEAQ (reference sequence). V lost 2 bases to trimming and J lost 3 bases, with 8 bases between them. The CDR3 loop spans 14 amino acids. CDR3 coding DNA: TGTGCCAGCAGCTTACCAGGGAACAATCAGCCCCAGCATTTT. It is translated as CASSLPGNNQPQHF.

This clone was recorded at least ten times. The gene calls are TRBV6-1 and TRBJ2-7, with 7 bases lining up with TRBD2. Germline trimming cut 3 bases from V and 1 base from J; bases unmatched to any gene: 6. Germline CDR1 MNHNS, CDR2 SASEGT. The CDR3 runs to 15 residues. The CDR3 here is CASSELAGESYEQYF. CDR3 coding DNA: TGTGCCAGCAGTGAGTTGGCGGGAGAGTCCTACGAGCAGTACTTC.

About this clone itself: At one end, the junction sequence differs from germline, possibly due to a read error. The chain uses TRBV4-1 and TRBJ2-2; D uncertain. Germline CDR1 reads MGHRA; CDR2 reads YSYEKL. The CDR3 consists of 13 residues. For the CDR3, the DNA is TGCGCCAGCATCCAAAGAAGGACCGGGGAGCTGTTTTTT. Translation: CASIQRRTGELFF.

Concerning this clone: One end of the junction varies from germline; a read error may be responsible. This chain connects TRBV5-1 to TRBJ2-5; TRBD1 or TRBD2 may be the D gene (6 bases each). In germline, CDR1 is SGHRS, CDR2 YFSETQ. The CDR3 is made up of 16 amino acids. The chain's CDR3 is CASGLVRDRSGATQYF. CDR3 sequence (DNA): TGCGCCAGCGGCTTGGTTAGGGACCGATCGGGGGCGACCCAGTACTTC.

Details on this clone: The junction departs from the called germline gene at one end, perhaps through a read error. The V and J genes are TRBV6-2 or TRBV6-3 and TRBJ1-5; 9 bases are shared with TRBD1. Germline V CDR1 and CDR2: MNHEY, SVGEGT. The CDR3 consists of 16 residues. CDR3 sequence (DNA): TGTGCCAGCATTTACTCGAAATACATAAGTTGGGACAGGGAGCATTTT. Encoded protein: CASIYSKYISWDREHF.

By share of the sample, this clone is medium-sized (0.01 to 0.1%). The chain combines TRBV27 with TRBJ2-7; TRBD1 matches 10 bases. The CDR3 spans 15 residues. Germline-derived CDR1 and CDR2 are MNHEY and SMNVEV (reference sequence). J was trimmed by 7 bases and V by 5 bases; bases with no gene match: 11. CDR3 sequence reads: CASSIRDRGEGEQYF. The CDR3 region has the DNA TGTGCCAGCAGTATACGGGACAGGGGCGAGGGGGAGCAGTACTTC.

Only a few counts were recorded for this clone. Given a much more abundant clone one base away, this may be a read error. Other DNA sequences in this specimen translate into the identical CDR3. The chain recombines TRBV10-3 with TRBJ1-1; unclear D gene. The CDR3 extends over 13 amino acids. The germline gives CDR1 ENHRY, CDR2 SYGVKD. CDR3 in DNA: TGTGCCATTAGTGAGCTCCCCGGGTCTCAAGCTTTCTTT. It specifies CAISELPGSQAFF.

The chain is built from TRBV20-1 and TRBJ2-2; D not resolved. Looked up from germline, CDR1 is DFQATT and CDR2 is SNEGSKA (reference sequence). With 1 base removed from V and 4 bases from J, the gap between germline ends came to 16 bases. This CDR3 comprises 16 residues. CDR3 bases: TGCAGTGCTAGAGTTGGGTTAGCCAGTCTCACCGGGGAGCTGTTTTTT. Translating gives CSARVGLASLTGELFF.

This clone was counted at least ten times. The V call is TRBV30, the J call TRBJ2-2, with D unresolved. The V end lost 2 bases, the J end lost 0 bases, and 10 bases lay between the germline ends. The length of the CDR3 is 15 residues. Germline assignment: CDR1 GTSNPN and CDR2 SVGIG (reference sequence). The CDR3: CAWSPGRTNTGELFF. Here the CDR3 DNA reads TGTGCCTGGAGTCCCGGTCGGACGAACACCGGGGAGCTGTTTTTT.

This clone was found many times. The chain combines TRBV27 with TRBJ2-7; 7 bases fit TRBD1. The CDR3 spans 13 residues. Looked up from germline, CDR1 is MNHEY and CDR2 is SMNVEV (reference sequence). The V gene end was trimmed by 5 bases and the J gene end by 3 bases; junction bases not matched to a gene: 4. The CDR3 sequence is CASSRDSYYEQYF. The DNA for the CDR3 is TGTGCCAGCAGTCGGGACAGCTACTACGAGCAGTACTTC.